This entry lists 24 T cell receptor beta chains sequenced from one sample in a study of blood T cell repertoires in COVID-19. TCRdb's copy holds only in-frame clones and misses some; the assay was immunoSEQ multiplex PCR. The sample includes roughly 200,000 clones, 88% of them seen just once. Sequenced input: PBMCs or T cells enriched from blood (not recorded which). The receptors shown here come from a woman aged 25 to 39 who had recovered from COVID-19.

The chain carries TRBV5-1 and TRBJ2-7; TRBD2 might be the D (5 bases). The CDR3 loop spans 14 amino acids. From germline, CDR1 is SGHRS and CDR2 YFSETQ. V was shortened by 0 bases and J by 0 bases, with 7 bases between the two germline ends. The CDR3 spells CASSLVEVSYEQYF. The CDR3 DNA is TGCGCCAGCAGCTTGGTGGAGGTCTCCTACGAGCAGTACTTC.

The CDR3 region is CASRRTGLPDQPQHF. CDR3 sequence (DNA): TGCGCCAGCAGGCGGACAGGCCTTCCGGATCAGCCCCAGCATTTT. V gene TRBV5-1 combines with J gene TRBJ1-5, with 7 bases identical to TRBD1. The CDR3 spans 15 residues. The V gene end was trimmed by 5 bases and the J gene end by 5 bases; junction bases not matched to a gene: 10. The germline gives CDR1 SGHRS, CDR2 YFSETQ.

V is TRBV3-1 (or the pseudogene TRBV3-2) and J is TRBJ2-7; 8 positions agree with TRBD2. V lost 10 bases, J lost 5 bases, and 7 bases stayed unmatched. Germline V lookup: CDR1 LGHDT, CDR2 YNNKEL (reference sequence). The length of the CDR3 is 12 residues. CDR3 coding DNA: TGTGCCACATGTCGGGAGGGGAACGAGCAGTACTTC. This gives the protein CATCREGNEQYF.

The DNA of the CDR3 is TGCGCCAGCAGCCAAGCGGGGACAGGCCCTGAAGAGACCCAGTACTTC. Translated: CASSQAGTGPEETQYF. The chain joins TRBV4-1 to TRBJ2-5, with 8 bases that match TRBD1. There are 16 residues in the CDR3. Germline values: CDR1 MGHRA, CDR2 YSYEKL. The V and J ends lost 1 base and 3 bases, in that order; junction bases with no gene match: 7.

This chain joins TRBV6-1 and TRBJ1-2, with a tentative D call TRBD1 (6 bases). V lost 2 bases and J 1 base, leaving 14 bases between the germline ends. The CDR3 sequence is 16 residues long. Germline V lookup: CDR1 MNHNS, CDR2 SASEGT. This chain's CDR3 is CASSERGQGYNYGYTF. For the CDR3, the DNA is TGTGCCAGCAGTGAACGAGGGCAGGGGTATAACTATGGCTACACCTTC.

The gene calls are TRBV7-3 and TRBJ1-1; D not resolved. The CDR3 runs 15 residues. V was clipped by 5 bases and J by 6 bases, with 19 bases between them. Germline values: CDR1 SGHTA, CDR2 FQGTGA. CDR3 DNA: TGTGCCAGCAGCCCTAACGCTAGGTCCGGTCCTGAAGCTTTCTTT. Translating it yields CASSPNARSGPEAFF.

This chain links TRBV24-1 with TRBJ2-5; 9 positions agree with TRBD1. J lost 5 bases, V lost 2 bases, and 5 bases had no gene match. This CDR3 spans 15 amino acids. Germline CDR1 KGHDR, CDR2 SFDVKD. The CDR3 protein is CATSDSTGGDETQYF. The CDR3 bases are TGTGCCACCAGTGATTCCACAGGGGGCGATGAGACCCAGTACTTC.

The chain links TRBV5-6 to TRBJ1-3; no reliable D call. V lost 3 bases to trimming and J lost 4 bases, with 11 bases between them. CDR1 and CDR2 (germline): SGHDT, YYEEEE. CDR3 length equals 14 residues. CDR3 nucleotides: TGTGCCAGCAGCTGGAGCCTACCGGGAAACACCATATATTTT. It codes for CASSWSLPGNTIYF.

The rearrangement uses TRBV4-1 and TRBJ2-7; a weak D match, TRBD1 (5 bases). This CDR3 has 13 residues. V was trimmed by 2 bases and J by 4 bases, leaving 9 bases between them. CDR1 and CDR2 (germline): MGHRA, YSYEKL. The CDR3 DNA sequence: TGCGCCAGCAGCCAACCAGGGCAATACGAGCAGTACTTC. Translation: CASSQPGQYEQYF.

CDR3 residues: CASSQSGQTNWQPQHF. CDR3 nucleotide sequence: TGCGCCAGCAGCCAATCGGGACAGACTAATTGGCAGCCCCAGCATTTT. This chain connects TRBV4-1 to TRBJ1-5, with TRBD1 matching 7 bases. V shed 2 bases and J 7 bases; nucleotides not matched to a gene: 11. Germline lookup yields CDR1 MGHRA and CDR2 YSYEKL. CDR3 length: 16 residues.

The rearrangement links TRBV15 to TRBJ1-5, with D perhaps TRBD1 (5 bases). V was cut by 11 bases and J by 3 bases, with 17 bases left in between. Germline CDR1 is LNHNV and CDR2 is YYDKDF (reference sequence). This CDR3 is built from 14 residues. For the CDR3, the DNA is TGTGCCGCCGGAGGGGACGGGGCCAATCAGCCCCAGCATTTT. Its translation is CAAGGDGANQPQHF.

The chain links TRBV7-2 to TRBJ2-7; D uncertain. The germline V and J ends were trimmed by 3 bases and 12 bases, with 21 bases remaining between them. The CDR3 is made up of 14 amino acids. The germline V gene encodes CDR1 SGHTA and CDR2 FQGNSA. CDR3 loop: CASSFSSAAAVGYF. In DNA form, the CDR3 reads TGTGCCAGCAGCTTTTCAAGCGCCGCCGCCGTCGGGTACTTC.

The CDR3 protein is CASSDTGGGTEAFF. CDR3 nucleotide sequence: TGTGCCAGCAGCGATACAGGGGGAGGCACTGAAGCTTTCTTT. This chain connects TRBV7-2 to TRBJ1-1, with TRBD1 matching over 8 bases. Germline V CDR1 and CDR2: SGHTA, FQGNSA. The CDR3 has 14 residues. Losses at the gene ends were 5 bases for V and 4 bases for J; bases not matched to a gene: 6.

This rearrangement joins TRBV27 to TRBJ2-1, with 9 bases matching TRBD2. CDR3 length: 17 residues. Germline V CDR1 and CDR2: MNHEY, SMNVEV (reference sequence). V shed 4 bases and J 3 bases; nucleotides not matched to a gene: 10. In DNA form, the CDR3 reads TGTGCCAGCAGTTCCATTTTAGCGGGGGCTCGCTACAATGAGCAGTTCTTC. Translated, it gives CASSSILAGARYNEQFF.

The V and J genes are TRBV7-2 and TRBJ2-1; TRBD1 matches 7 bases. CDR3 size: 15 residues. After removal of 7 bases from V and 6 bases from J, the junction contained 12 bases not matched to a gene. The germline gives CDR1 SGHTA, CDR2 FQGNSA. The CDR3 sequence is CASTRDRAILNEQFF. The CDR3 DNA is TGTGCCAGCACCAGAGACAGGGCGATCCTCAATGAGCAGTTCTTC.

The V gene is TRBV9, the J gene TRBJ2-3, with 12 bases lining up with TRBD2. With 3 bases clipped from V and 3 bases from J, the junction kept 17 bases outside the gene matches. The CDR3 extends over 20 amino acids. Germline CDR1 reads SGDLS; CDR2 reads YYNGEE. CDR3 sequence reads: CASSGRTPTSGGLGTDTQYF. CDR3 bases: TGTGCCAGCAGCGGCCGAACCCCCACTAGCGGGGGGTTAGGTACAGATACGCAGTATTTT.

The chain couples TRBV3-1 (or the pseudogene TRBV3-2) to TRBJ2-7; the D gene is possibly TRBD2 (6 bases). Trimming removed 1 base from V and 6 bases from J, with 10 bases in between. This CDR3 is 13 amino acids long. The germline gives CDR1 LGHDT, CDR2 YNNKEL (reference sequence). The CDR3 sequence is CASSQVFGGEQYF. CDR3 bases: TGTGCCAGCAGCCAAGTATTCGGGGGCGAGCAGTACTTC.

Of note for this clone: This sample also contains other DNA sequences that code for the same CDR3. J is TRBJ2-5 and V is TRBV15, with 8 positions matching TRBD1. The junction had 8 bases not matched to a gene; V was cut back by 0 bases and J by 5 bases. This CDR3 is 16 amino acids long. Germline V CDR1 and CDR2: LNHNV, YYDKDF (reference sequence). CDR3 DNA sequence: TGTGCCACCAGCAGAGATAGAGGACAGGGCCGGGAGACCCAGTACTTC. Protein product: CATSRDRGQGRETQYF.

The chain links TRBV7-3 to TRBJ2-3, with 13 bases fitting TRBD2. The CDR3 consists of 16 residues. Germline V gene lookup returns CDR1 SGHTA and CDR2 FQGTGA. Trimming took 5 bases from V and 1 from J; bases not matched to a gene: 3. The CDR3 DNA follows: TGTGCCAGCAGCGCCGGACTAGCGGGGGGCACAGATACGCAGTATTTT. Amino acids: CASSAGLAGGTDTQYF.

This clone has just a few counts. This chain joins TRBV5-5 and TRBJ1-3; possible D gene TRBD1, 5 bases. The CDR3 sequence is 14 residues long. The V gene lost 2 bases and the J gene lost 4 bases, with 10 bases spanning the gap. Per the germline V gene, CDR1 is SGHKS and CDR2 is YYEKEE (reference sequence). The DNA of the CDR3 is TGTGCCAGCAGCTTTGGGGGGATCGGAAACACCATATATTTT. Translating gives CASSFGGIGNTIYF. The variable domain in full, with the rest retrieved from reference TRBV5-5 and TRBJ1-3, is DAGVTQSPTHLIKTRGQQVTLRCSPISGHKSVSWYQQVLGQGPQFIFQYYEKEERGRGNFPDRFSARQFPNYSSELNVNALLLGDSALYLCASSFGGIGNTIYFGEGSWLTVV.

The chain employs TRBV6-5 and TRBJ1-1; TRBD1 aligns across 10 bases. The V and J ends lost 10 bases and 11 bases, in that order; junction bases with no gene match: 13. The CDR3 is made up of 13 amino acids. Germline CDR1 and CDR2: MNHEY and SVGAGI. The CDR3 nucleotides are TGTGCCACCAAAAGGACAGGGGGTAGTGTGGCTTTCTTT. It translates to CATKRTGGSVAFF.

The rearrangement links TRBV9 to TRBJ2-1, with TRBD2 as a possible D gene (6 bases). CDR1 is SGDLS and CDR2 is YYNGEE in the germline V gene. The CDR3 extends over 17 amino acids. With 3 bases removed from V and 0 bases from J, the gap between germline ends came to 16 bases. CDR3 region: CASSANIAARSYNEQFF. CDR3 in DNA: TGTGCCAGCAGCGCCAACATAGCGGCCCGCTCCTACAATGAGCAGTTCTTC.

The chain couples TRBV18 to TRBJ1-1, with TRBD1 as a possible D gene (5 bases). This CDR3 has 15 residues. Germline-derived CDR1 and CDR2 are KGHSH and LQKENI. V lost 0 bases and J 1 base, leaving 9 bases between the germline ends. CDR3 sequence (DNA): TGTGCCAGCTCACCACCGGGGGGACGGAACACTGAAGCTTTCTTT. Protein product: CASSPPGGRNTEAFF.

This chain joins TRBV7-6 and TRBJ1-5; 9 nucleotides line up with TRBD1. CDR1 and CDR2 (germline): SGHVS, FNYEAQ. V was clipped by 1 base and J by 7 bases; unmatched bases: 5. The CDR3 covers 15 residues. CDR3 DNA: TGTGCCAGCAGCTTAGATGGACAGGGGAGCCAGCCCCAGCATTTT. Its translation is CASSLDGQGSQPQHF.